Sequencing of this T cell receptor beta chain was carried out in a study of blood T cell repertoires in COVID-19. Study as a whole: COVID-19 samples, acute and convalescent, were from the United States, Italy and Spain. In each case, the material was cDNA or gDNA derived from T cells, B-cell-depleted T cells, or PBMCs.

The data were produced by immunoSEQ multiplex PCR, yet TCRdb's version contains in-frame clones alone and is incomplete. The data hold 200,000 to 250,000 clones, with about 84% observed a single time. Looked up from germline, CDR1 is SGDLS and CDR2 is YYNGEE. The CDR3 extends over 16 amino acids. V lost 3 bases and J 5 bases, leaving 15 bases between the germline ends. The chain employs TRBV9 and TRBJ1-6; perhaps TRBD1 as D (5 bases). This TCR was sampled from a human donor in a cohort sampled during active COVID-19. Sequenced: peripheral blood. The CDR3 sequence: CASSALGHADNSPLHF. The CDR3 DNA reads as TGTGCCAGCAGCGCCCTCGGACACGCCGATAATTCACCCCTCCACTTT.